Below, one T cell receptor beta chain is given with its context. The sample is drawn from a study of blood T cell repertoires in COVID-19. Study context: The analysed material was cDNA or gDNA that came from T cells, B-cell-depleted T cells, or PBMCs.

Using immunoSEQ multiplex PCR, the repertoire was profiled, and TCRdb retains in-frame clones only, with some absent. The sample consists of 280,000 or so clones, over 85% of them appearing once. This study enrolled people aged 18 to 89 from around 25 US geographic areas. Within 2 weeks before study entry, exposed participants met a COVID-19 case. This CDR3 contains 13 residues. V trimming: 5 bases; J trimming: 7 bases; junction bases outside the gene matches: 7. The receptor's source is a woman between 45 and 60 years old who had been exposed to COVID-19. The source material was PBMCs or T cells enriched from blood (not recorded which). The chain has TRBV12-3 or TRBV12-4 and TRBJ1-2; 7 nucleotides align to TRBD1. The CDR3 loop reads CASSRQGVGGYTF. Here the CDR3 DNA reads TGTGCCAGCAGTAGACAGGGAGTCGGTGGCTACACCTTC.